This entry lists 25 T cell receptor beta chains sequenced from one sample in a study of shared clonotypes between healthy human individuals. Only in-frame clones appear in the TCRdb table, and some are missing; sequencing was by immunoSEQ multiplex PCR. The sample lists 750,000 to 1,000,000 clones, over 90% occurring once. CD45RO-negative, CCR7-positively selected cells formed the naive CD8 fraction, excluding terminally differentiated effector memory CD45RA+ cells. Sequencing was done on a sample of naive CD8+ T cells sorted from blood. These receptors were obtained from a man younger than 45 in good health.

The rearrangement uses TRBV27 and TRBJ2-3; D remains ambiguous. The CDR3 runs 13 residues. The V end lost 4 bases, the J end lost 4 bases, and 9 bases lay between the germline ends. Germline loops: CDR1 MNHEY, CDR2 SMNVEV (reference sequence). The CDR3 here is CASSSPDPDTQYF. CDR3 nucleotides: TGTGCCAGCAGTTCCCCCGATCCAGATACGCAGTATTTT.

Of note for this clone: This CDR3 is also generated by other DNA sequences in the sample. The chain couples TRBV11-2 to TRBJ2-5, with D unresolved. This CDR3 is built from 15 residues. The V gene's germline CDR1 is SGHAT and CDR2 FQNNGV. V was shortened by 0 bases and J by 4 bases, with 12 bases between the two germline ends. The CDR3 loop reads CASSLESVGIETQYF. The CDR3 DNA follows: TGTGCCAGCAGCTTAGAAAGTGTTGGTATAGAGACCCAGTACTTC. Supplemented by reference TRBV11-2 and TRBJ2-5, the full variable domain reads EAGVAQSPRYKIIEKRQSVAFWCNPISGHATLYWYQQILGQGPKLLIQFQNNGVVDDSQLPKDRFSAERLKGVDSTLKIQPAKLEDSAVYLCASSLESVGIETQYFGPGTRLLVL.

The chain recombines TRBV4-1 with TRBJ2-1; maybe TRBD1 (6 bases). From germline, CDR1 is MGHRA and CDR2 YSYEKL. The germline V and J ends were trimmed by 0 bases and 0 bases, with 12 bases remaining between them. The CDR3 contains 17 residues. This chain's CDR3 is CASSQDLGRGSYNEQFF. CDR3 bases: TGCGCCAGCAGCCAAGATCTGGGCAGGGGCTCCTACAATGAGCAGTTCTTC.

CDR3 in DNA: TGTGCCTGGAGTGTACTAGCGGCCAATGAGCAGTTCTTC. It specifies CAWSVLAANEQFF. The chain has TRBV30 and TRBJ2-1, with 8 nucleotides matching TRBD2. The CDR3 runs to 13 residues. V was clipped by 0 bases and J by 6 bases; unmatched bases: 1. Germline assignment: CDR1 GTSNPN and CDR2 SVGIG (reference sequence). The full variable domain, in which reference TRBV30 and TRBJ2-1 provide the parts outside the CDR3, is SQTIHQWPATLVQPVGSPLSLECTVEGTSNPNLYWYRQAAGRGLQLLFYSVGIGQISSEVPQNLSASRPQDRQFILSSKKLLLSDSGFYLCAWSVLAANEQFFGPGTRLTVL.

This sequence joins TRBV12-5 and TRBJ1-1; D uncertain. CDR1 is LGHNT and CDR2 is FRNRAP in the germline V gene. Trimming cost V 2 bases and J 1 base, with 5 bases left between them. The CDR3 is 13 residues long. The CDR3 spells CASGLMGNTEAFF. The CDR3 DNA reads TGTGCTAGTGGTTTGATGGGGAACACTGAAGCTTTCTTT. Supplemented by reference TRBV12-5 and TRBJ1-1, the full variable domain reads DARVTQTPRHKVTEMGQEVTMRCQPILGHNTVFWYRQTMMQGLELLAYFRNRAPLDDSGMPKDRFSAEMPDATLATLKIQPSEPRDSAVYFCASGLMGNTEAFFGQGTRLTVV.

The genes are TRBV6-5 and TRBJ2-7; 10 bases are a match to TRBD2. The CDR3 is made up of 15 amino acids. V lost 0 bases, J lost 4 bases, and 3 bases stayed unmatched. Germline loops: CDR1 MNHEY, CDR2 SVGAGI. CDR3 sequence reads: CASSYSPAGGYEQYF. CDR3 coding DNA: TGTGCCAGCAGTTACTCCCCAGCGGGAGGGTACGAGCAGTACTTC.

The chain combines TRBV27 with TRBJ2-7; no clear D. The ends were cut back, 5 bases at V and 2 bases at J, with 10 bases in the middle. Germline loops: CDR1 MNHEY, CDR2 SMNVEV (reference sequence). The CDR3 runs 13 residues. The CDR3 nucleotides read TGTGCCAGCAGTGAACTTCCCGCCTACGAGCAGTACTTC. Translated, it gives CASSELPAYEQYF.

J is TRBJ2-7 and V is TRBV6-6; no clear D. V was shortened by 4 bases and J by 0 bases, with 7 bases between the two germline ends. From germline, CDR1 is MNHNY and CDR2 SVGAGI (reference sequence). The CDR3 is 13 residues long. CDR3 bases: TGTGCCAGCAGTTTTAGGGCCTCCTACGAGCAGTACTTC. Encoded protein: CASSFRASYEQYF.

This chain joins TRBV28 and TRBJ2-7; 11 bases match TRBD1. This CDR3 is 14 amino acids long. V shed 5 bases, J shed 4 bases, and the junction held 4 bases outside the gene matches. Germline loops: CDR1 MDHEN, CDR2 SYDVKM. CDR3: CASSIGTGGYEQYF. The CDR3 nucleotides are TGTGCCAGCAGTATAGGGACAGGGGGGTACGAGCAGTACTTC. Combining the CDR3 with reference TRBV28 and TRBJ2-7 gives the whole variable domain DVKVTQSSRYLVKRTGEKVFLECVQDMDHENMFWYRQDPGLGLRLIYFSYDVKMKEKGDIPEGYSVSREKKERFSLILESASTNQTSMYLCASSIGTGGYEQYFGPGTRLTVT.

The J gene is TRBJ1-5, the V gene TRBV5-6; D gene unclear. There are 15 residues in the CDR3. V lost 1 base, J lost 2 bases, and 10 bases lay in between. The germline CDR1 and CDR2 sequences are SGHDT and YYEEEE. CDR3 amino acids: CASSLSGWGNQPQHF. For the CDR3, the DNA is TGTGCCAGCAGCTTGAGTGGTTGGGGCAATCAGCCCCAGCATTTT.

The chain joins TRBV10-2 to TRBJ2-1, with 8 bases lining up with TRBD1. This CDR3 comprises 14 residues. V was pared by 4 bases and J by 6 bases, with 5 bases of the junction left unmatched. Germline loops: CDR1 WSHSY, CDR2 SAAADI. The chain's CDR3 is CASSGTGSINEQFF. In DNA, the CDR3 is TGCGCCAGCAGTGGGACAGGGTCTATCAATGAGCAGTTCTTC.

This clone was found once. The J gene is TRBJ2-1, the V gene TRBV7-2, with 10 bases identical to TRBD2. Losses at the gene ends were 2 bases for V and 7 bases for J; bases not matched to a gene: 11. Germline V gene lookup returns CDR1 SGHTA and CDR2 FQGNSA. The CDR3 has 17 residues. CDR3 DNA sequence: TGTGCCAGCAGCTTAATACCTATAGCGGGAGGAAGAAATGAGCAGTTCTTC. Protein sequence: CASSLIPIAGGRNEQFF.

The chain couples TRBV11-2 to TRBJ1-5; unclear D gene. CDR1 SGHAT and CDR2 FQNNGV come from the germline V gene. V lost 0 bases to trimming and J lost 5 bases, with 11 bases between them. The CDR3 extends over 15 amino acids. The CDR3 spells CASSLDSGLDQPQHF. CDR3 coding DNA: TGTGCCAGCAGCTTAGATTCCGGGCTTGATCAGCCCCAGCATTTT.

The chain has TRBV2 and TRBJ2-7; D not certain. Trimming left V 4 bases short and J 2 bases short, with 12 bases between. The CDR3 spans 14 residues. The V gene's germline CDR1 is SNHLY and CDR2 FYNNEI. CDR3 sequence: CASSVAGETYEQYF. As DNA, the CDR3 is TGTGCCAGCAGTGTAGCTGGAGAGACCTACGAGCAGTACTTC.

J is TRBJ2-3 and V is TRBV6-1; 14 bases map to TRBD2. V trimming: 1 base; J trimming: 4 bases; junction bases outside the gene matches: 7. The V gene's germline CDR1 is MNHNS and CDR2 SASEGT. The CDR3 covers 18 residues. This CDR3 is CASSEDLGLAGGPDTQYF. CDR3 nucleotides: TGTGCCAGCAGTGAAGACCTCGGACTAGCGGGAGGCCCAGATACGCAGTATTTT.

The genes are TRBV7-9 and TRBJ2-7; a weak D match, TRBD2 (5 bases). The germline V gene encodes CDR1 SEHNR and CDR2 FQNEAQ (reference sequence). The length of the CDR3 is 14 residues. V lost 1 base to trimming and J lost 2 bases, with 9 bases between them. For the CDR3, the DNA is TGTGCCAGCAGCTTAGTGCAGCGGACCTACGAGCAGTACTTC. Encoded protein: CASSLVQRTYEQYF.

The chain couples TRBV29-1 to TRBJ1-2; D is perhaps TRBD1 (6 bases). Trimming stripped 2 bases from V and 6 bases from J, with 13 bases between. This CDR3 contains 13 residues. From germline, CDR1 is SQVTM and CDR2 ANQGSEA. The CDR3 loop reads CSVENREGNGYTF. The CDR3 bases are TGCAGCGTTGAAAACAGGGAGGGGAATGGCTACACCTTC.

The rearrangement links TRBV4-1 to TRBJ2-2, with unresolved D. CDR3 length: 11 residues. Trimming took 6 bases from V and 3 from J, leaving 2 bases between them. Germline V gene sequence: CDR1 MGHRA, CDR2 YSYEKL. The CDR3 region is CASRDTGELFF. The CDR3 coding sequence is TGCGCCAGCAGGGACACCGGGGAGCTGTTTTTT.

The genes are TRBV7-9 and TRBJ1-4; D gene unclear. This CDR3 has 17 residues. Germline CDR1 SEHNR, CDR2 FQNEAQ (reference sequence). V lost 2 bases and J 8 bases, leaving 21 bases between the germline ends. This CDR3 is CASSLPSRAPPEEKLFF. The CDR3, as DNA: TGTGCCAGCAGCTTACCGTCTCGGGCACCCCCAGAGGAAAAACTGTTTTTT.

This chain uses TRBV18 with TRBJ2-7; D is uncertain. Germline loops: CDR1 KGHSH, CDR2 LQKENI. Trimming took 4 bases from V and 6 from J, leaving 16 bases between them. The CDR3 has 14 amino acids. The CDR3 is CASSREPLGLEQYF. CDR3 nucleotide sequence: TGTGCCAGCTCACGGGAACCCCTAGGCCTCGAGCAGTACTTC.

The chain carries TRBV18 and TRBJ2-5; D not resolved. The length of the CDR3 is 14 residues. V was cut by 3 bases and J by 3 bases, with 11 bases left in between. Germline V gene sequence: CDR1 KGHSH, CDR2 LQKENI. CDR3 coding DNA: TGTGCCAGCTCACCCCGGGCCTACGAAGAGACCCAGTACTTC. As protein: CASSPRAYEETQYF.

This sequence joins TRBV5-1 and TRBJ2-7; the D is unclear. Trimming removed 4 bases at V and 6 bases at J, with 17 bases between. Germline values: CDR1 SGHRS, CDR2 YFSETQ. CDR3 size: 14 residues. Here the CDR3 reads CASSPPLNPLEQYF. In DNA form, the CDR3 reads TGCGCCAGCAGCCCCCCACTGAACCCCCTCGAGCAGTACTTC.

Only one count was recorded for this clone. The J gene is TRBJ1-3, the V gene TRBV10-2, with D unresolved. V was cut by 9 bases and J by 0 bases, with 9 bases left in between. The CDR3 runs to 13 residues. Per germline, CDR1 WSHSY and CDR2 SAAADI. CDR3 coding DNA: TGCGCCAGTTCGGACCGCTCTGGAAACACCATATATTTT. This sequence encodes CASSDRSGNTIYF.

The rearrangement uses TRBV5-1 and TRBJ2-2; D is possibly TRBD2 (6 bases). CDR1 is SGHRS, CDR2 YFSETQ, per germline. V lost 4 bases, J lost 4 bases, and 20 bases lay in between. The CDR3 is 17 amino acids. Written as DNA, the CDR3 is TGCGCCAGCAGCCCCTACGAGGGGACTGCGACCACCGGGGAGCTGTTTTTT. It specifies CASSPYEGTATTGELFF.

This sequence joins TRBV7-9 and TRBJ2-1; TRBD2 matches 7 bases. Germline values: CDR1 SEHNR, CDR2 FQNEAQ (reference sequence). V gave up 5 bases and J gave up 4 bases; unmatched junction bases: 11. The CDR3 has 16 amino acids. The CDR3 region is CASSPGTTIIYNEQFF. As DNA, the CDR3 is TGTGCCAGCAGCCCCGGGACTACCATAATTTACAATGAGCAGTTCTTC.